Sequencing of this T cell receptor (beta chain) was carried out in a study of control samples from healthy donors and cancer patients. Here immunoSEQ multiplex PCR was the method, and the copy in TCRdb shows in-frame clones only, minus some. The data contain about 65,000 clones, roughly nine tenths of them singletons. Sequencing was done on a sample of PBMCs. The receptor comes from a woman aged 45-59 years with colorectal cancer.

CDR3 DNA: TGTGCCAGTAGCGATTCGACGGACGGAGGCCCTGAAGCTTTCTTT. Protein: CASSDSTDGGPEAFF. This chain connects TRBV19 to TRBJ1-1; D is unclear. Germline CDR1 reads LNHDA; CDR2 reads SQIVND (reference sequence). This CDR3 spans 15 amino acids. Trimming pared 6 bases from V and 6 bases from J, leaving 20 bases between.